The clone carrying this T cell receptor (beta chain) appeared a few times. What it binds is unknown. Since all of the isolated RNA was reverse transcribed, expressed TCRB transcripts were what got sequenced. The protocol was immunoSEQ multiplex PCR, while the TCRdb copy is restricted to in-frame clones and leaves out a portion. In the table there are about 340,000 clones, 9.3% of which are singletons. This sample stems from a study of beta chain features in type 1 diabetes. Across the study: No patient-donor differences in age, gender, total cells or subset yield. Analysis included under 120,000,000 sorted cells drawn from all samples.

All of the sorted populations showed purity greater than 95%. V lost 0 bases to trimming and J lost 5 bases, with 18 bases between them. The CDR3 has 17 residues. Germline CDR1 reads LGHNA; CDR2 reads YSLEER. Points from the study as a whole: Fewer insertions but more deletions were seen at VDJ junctions in type 1 diabetes patients. Significant though moderate, a shortening of TCRB CDR3s appeared in all four CD4+ subsets of Type 1 diabetes patients.

V and J are TRBV4-3 and TRBJ2-3; D is ambiguous. The clonotype comes from a man aged 30 to 45 with type 1 diabetes. Sequencing was done on a sample of central memory CD4+ T cells from blood. The CDR3 coding sequence is TGCGCCAGCAGCCAAGATACAGATTTGAATCGGAGAGATACGCAGTATTTT. Translation: CASSQDTDLNRRDTQYF.